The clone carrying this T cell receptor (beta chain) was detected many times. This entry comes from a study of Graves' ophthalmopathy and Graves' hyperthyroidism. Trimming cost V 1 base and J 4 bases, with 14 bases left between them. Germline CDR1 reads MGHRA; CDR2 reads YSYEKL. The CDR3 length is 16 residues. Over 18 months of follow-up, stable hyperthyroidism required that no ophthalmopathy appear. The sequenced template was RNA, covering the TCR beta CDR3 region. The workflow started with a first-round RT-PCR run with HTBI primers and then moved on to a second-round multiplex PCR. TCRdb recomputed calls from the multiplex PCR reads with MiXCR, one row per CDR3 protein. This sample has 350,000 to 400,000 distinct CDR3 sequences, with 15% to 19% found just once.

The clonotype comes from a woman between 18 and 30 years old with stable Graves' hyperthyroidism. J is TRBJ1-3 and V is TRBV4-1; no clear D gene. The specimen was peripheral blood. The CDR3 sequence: CASSQGFVALGNTIYF. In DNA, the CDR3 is TGCGCCAGCAGCCAAGGGTTTGTGGCCTTAGGAAACACCATATATTTT.